This TCR beta chain comes out of a study of CXCR3-negative and CXCR3-positive naive CD8 T cells. Whole-study findings and limits: In cryopreserved cells, CXCR3 expression partially decreased, and fresh PBMCs were used in most assays. Surface CD5 matched across naive subsets, and TRB CDR3 properties served to infer TCR strength. Naive CXCR3-positive and CXCR3-negative cells shared similar TRBV-TRBJ usage, unlike memory cells.

About this clonotype: The antigen remains unidentified.

It was by 5' RACE with UMI labels that the TRB cDNA libraries were prepared. No DNA is given; TCRdb re-called the 5' RACE reads and lists each CDR3 protein once. The specimen's table records tens of thousands of distinct CDR3 sequences. The receptor comes from a human donor in good health. Some clones in this sample may be carry-over from other donors' samples. Sequencing was carried out using memory CD8+ T cells from blood.

CDR3 sequence reads: CASSDGLAGQGTQYF. The rearrangement uses TRBV9 and TRBJ2-5; TCRdb reports TRBD2, a call that lacks DNA to check it against. There are 15 residues in the CDR3. In germline, CDR1 is SGDLS, CDR2 YYNGEE.